The clone carrying this TCR beta chain was seen a few times. The second PCR ran about 6 to 12 cycles with a sample-barcoded 5' primer and J-beta primers. TCRdb analysed the 5' RACE reads with MiXCR anew, one entry per CDR3 protein. Among 250,000 to 300,000 distinct CDR3 sequences listed, around 30% were seen once. Every sample had a minimum of 6 million PBMCs isolated. This sample is drawn from a study of blood T cells in healthy people across ages. Germline lookup yields CDR1 SGHTA and CDR2 FQGNSA. This CDR3 is 16 amino acids long. V was trimmed by 6 bases and J by 3 bases, leaving 18 bases between them.

What was sequenced was blood. The rearrangement joins TRBV7-2 to TRBJ2-1, with D maybe TRBD2 (7 bases). This receptor was obtained from a woman aged 65 to 85 in good health. The CDR3 reads CASSPWGAGVYNEQFF. Here the CDR3 DNA reads TGTGCCAGCAGTCCCTGGGGGGCGGGAGTCTACAATGAGCAGTTCTTC.